These 21 T cell receptor beta chains share one sample of origin, sequenced in a study of cytomegalovirus exposure and HLA in healthy donors. Sequenced by immunoSEQ multiplex PCR; TCRdb stores in-frame clones only, minus some. The data show 100,000 to 150,000 clones, 89% seen once. Sequencing was performed on PBMCs. These receptors were obtained from a woman aged 18-29 years in good health and CMV-seronegative.

In its sample, this clone was seen once. The chain employs TRBV4-2 and TRBJ2-5; 7 bases are shared with TRBD2. V lost 0 bases to trimming and J lost 2 bases; unmatched junction nucleotides: 6. This CDR3 contains 16 residues. Germline V CDR1 and CDR2: LGHNA, YNFKEQ. DNA of the CDR3: TGTGCCAGCAGCCAAGATTCGGGAGGCGGGCAAGAGACCCAGTACTTC. Its translation is CASSQDSGGGQETQYF.

The V gene is TRBV5-1, the J gene TRBJ2-6; D remains unclear. V was shortened by 0 bases and J by 0 bases, with 4 bases between the two germline ends. The CDR3 sequence is 15 residues long. Germline values: CDR1 SGHRS, CDR2 YFSETQ. As DNA, the CDR3 is TGCGCCAGCAGCTTGGGAGGCTCTGGGGCCAACGTCCTGACTTTC. As protein: CASSLGGSGANVLTF.

This chain links TRBV28 with TRBJ1-2; 9 bases map to TRBD1. CDR1 MDHEN and CDR2 SYDVKM come from the germline V gene. This CDR3 spans 16 amino acids. V lost 4 bases and J lost 2; bases outside the gene matches: 8. CDR3 loop: CASSSPPGTGNYGYTF. DNA of the CDR3: TGTGCCAGCAGTTCCCCTCCCGGGACAGGGAACTATGGCTACACCTTC.

The chain is built from TRBV9 and TRBJ2-1; 8 nucleotides line up with TRBD2. V shed 4 bases, J shed 0 bases, and the junction held 12 bases outside the gene matches. In germline, CDR1 is SGDLS, CDR2 YYNGEE. CDR3 length: 18 residues. The CDR3 protein is CASSPPSAGGSSYNEQFF. CDR3 coding DNA: TGTGCCAGCAGCCCCCCCTCGGCGGGAGGCAGCTCCTACAATGAGCAGTTCTTC. The whole variable domain, filled in from reference TRBV9 and TRBJ2-1, reads DSGVTQTPKHLITATGQRVTLRCSPRSGDLSVYWYQQSLDQGLQFLIQYYNGEERAKGNILERFSAQQFPDLHSELNLSSLELGDSALYFCASSPPSAGGSSYNEQFFGPGTRLTVL.

V is TRBV27 and J is TRBJ1-2, with TRBD1 matching 7 bases. In germline, CDR1 is MNHEY, CDR2 SMNVEV (reference sequence). The V segment lost 10 bases and the J segment 8 bases; nucleotides outside the gene matches: 13. The CDR3 loop spans 13 amino acids. CDR3 nucleotides: TGTGCCACGGGACAGTCATCCGCCTGGGGCTACACCTTC. This sequence encodes CATGQSSAWGYTF.

The chain is built from TRBV21-1 and TRBJ1-4; the table calls TRBD1, which could not be checked here. TRBV21-1 is a listed pseudogene. The CDR3 runs 17 residues. CDR3 region: CASSKVGQTNRNEKLFF. The CDR3 nucleotides read TGTGCCAGCAGCAAAGTGGGACAGACGAACCGAAATGAAAAACTGTTTTTT.

The chain couples TRBV9 to TRBJ2-2, with D unclear. V was pared by 3 bases and J by 1 base, with 13 bases between. The CDR3 extends over 16 amino acids. Germline CDR1 reads SGDLS; CDR2 reads YYNGEE. The CDR3 loop reads CASSGRSSLNTGELFF. The CDR3 region has the DNA TGTGCCAGCAGCGGACGGAGTTCGTTGAACACCGGGGAGCTGTTTTTT. Together with reference TRBV9 and TRBJ2-2, the CDR3 gives the full variable domain: DSGVTQTPKHLITATGQRVTLRCSPRSGDLSVYWYQQSLDQGLQFLIQYYNGEERAKGNILERFSAQQFPDLHSELNLSSLELGDSALYFCASSGRSSLNTGELFFGEGSRLTVL.

This clone was seen a single time. The CDR3 spells CASSTGENTEAFF. CDR3 bases: TGCGCCAGCAGTACAGGGGAGAACACTGAAGCTTTCTTT. The J gene is TRBJ1-1, the V gene TRBV5-1; 7 bases align to TRBD1. The germline gives CDR1 SGHRS, CDR2 YFSETQ. The length of the CDR3 is 13 residues. J gave up 1 base and V 5 bases, and 2 bases lay outside the gene matches.

The gene calls are TRBV19 and TRBJ1-2, with 12 nucleotides matching TRBD1. The germline gives CDR1 LNHDA, CDR2 SQIVND (reference sequence). The V segment lost 3 bases and the J segment 8 bases; nucleotides outside the gene matches: 4. The CDR3 extends over 14 amino acids. The DNA of the CDR3 is TGTGCCAGTAGTATCGGGACAGGGGGCGAGGGCTACACCTTC. It yields the protein CASSIGTGGEGYTF.

The V gene is TRBV19, the J gene TRBJ1-2; possibly TRBD1 for D (5 bases). The CDR3 contains 13 residues. Trimming took off 2 bases at V and 7 bases at J, with 11 bases between the two ends. CDR1 and CDR2 from the germline V gene are LNHDA and SQIVND (reference sequence). In DNA form, the CDR3 reads TGTGCCAGTAGTATATCAGGGTACGGTGGCTACACCTTC. Its translation: CASSISGYGGYTF.

V gene TRBV10-3 combines with J gene TRBJ1-2; 8 nucleotides align to TRBD1. The CDR3 is 15 amino acids. Germline CDR1 is ENHRY and CDR2 is SYGVKD. The trim removed 2 bases at V and 4 bases at J, leaving 6 bases unmatched. CDR3 coding DNA: TGTGCCATCAGTGAGGTGGGACAGGCGGGCTATGGCTACACCTTC. It yields the protein CAISEVGQAGYGYTF.

A single count supports this clone. The chain has TRBV6-4 and TRBJ1-5; a weak D match, TRBD1 (6 bases). CDR3 length: 19 amino acids. V was pared by 3 bases and J by 4 bases, with 25 bases between. Germline CDR1 is MRHNA and CDR2 is SNTAGT. This CDR3 reads CASSERSPHRGGRNQPQHF. The CDR3 bases are TGTGCCAGCAGTGAGCGATCACCTCACCGAGGGGGTAGGAATCAGCCCCAGCATTTT.

This sequence joins TRBV4-1 and TRBJ2-1; 9 positions match TRBD1. The CDR3 totals 16 residues. Germline values: CDR1 MGHRA, CDR2 YSYEKL. V lost 2 bases to trimming and J lost 7 bases; unmatched junction nucleotides: 9. The CDR3, as DNA: TGCGCCAGCAGCCAAACCACAGGGGGCGGATTGAATGAGCAGTTCTTC. Its translation: CASSQTTGGGLNEQFF.

The chain recombines TRBV5-6 with TRBJ2-7, with 7 bases fitting TRBD1. Germline-derived CDR1 and CDR2 are SGHDT and YYEEEE. The CDR3 is made up of 14 amino acids. The V segment lost 4 bases and the J segment 2 bases; nucleotides outside the gene matches: 6. The CDR3 here is CASSPDRAPYEQYF. CDR3 sequence (DNA): TGTGCCAGCAGCCCCGACAGGGCCCCCTACGAGCAGTACTTC.

The chain recombines TRBV19 with TRBJ1-4; 7 bases align to TRBD1. Germline lookup yields CDR1 LNHDA and CDR2 SQIVND (reference sequence). V was clipped by 6 bases and J by 4 bases; unmatched bases: 8. The CDR3 sequence is 15 residues long. This chain's CDR3 is CASSPQGPSNEKLFF. The CDR3 DNA reads TGTGCCAGTAGCCCACAGGGGCCTAGTAATGAAAAACTGTTTTTT.

This chain joins TRBV11-3 and TRBJ1-4; 9 positions match TRBD1. The CDR3 is made up of 14 amino acids. Germline CDR1 SGHNT, CDR2 YENEEA. V lost 5 bases and J lost 9; bases outside the gene matches: 7. Here the CDR3 DNA reads TGTGCCAGCAGCCGGGGACAGGGTTCCCAAAAACTGTTTTTT. The encoded protein is CASSRGQGSQKLFF.

This rearrangement joins TRBV19 to TRBJ1-1, with 12 nucleotides matching TRBD1. V gave up 4 bases and J gave up 8 bases; unmatched junction bases: 5. In germline, CDR1 is LNHDA, CDR2 SQIVND (reference sequence). The CDR3 loop spans 14 amino acids. The CDR3 reads CASSTGTGGFEAFF. CDR3 nucleotides: TGTGCCAGTAGTACCGGGACAGGGGGCTTCGAAGCTTTCTTT.

The rearrangement joins TRBV28 to TRBJ1-5, with 7 nucleotides matching TRBD1. This CDR3 is 16 amino acids long. CDR1 MDHEN and CDR2 SYDVKM come from the germline V gene. V lost 5 bases to trimming and J lost 9 bases; unmatched junction nucleotides: 16. CDR3: CASSPRQGGFFAPQHF. As DNA, the CDR3 is TGTGCCAGCAGTCCTCGACAGGGAGGTTTCTTTGCGCCCCAGCATTTT.

The CDR3 DNA follows: TGTGCCATCAGGGACCTACAGGAAACTGAAGCTTTCTTT. Translation gives CAIRDLQETEAFF. V is TRBV10-3 and J is TRBJ1-1, with D possibly being TRBD1 (5 bases). CDR3 length equals 13 residues. Germline V lookup: CDR1 ENHRY, CDR2 SYGVKD. V lost 6 bases and J lost 5, with 13 bases in between.

This chain uses TRBV13 with TRBJ2-7; TRBD1 is a possible D gene (6 bases). Germline V gene lookup returns CDR1 PRHDT and CDR2 FYEKMQ (reference sequence). The CDR3 extends over 14 amino acids. V was cut by 0 bases and J by 7 bases, with 13 bases left in between. For the CDR3, the DNA is TGTGCCAGCAGCTTAGGACAGGGACACCAGGAGCAGTACTTC. Protein sequence: CASSLGQGHQEQYF.

The gene calls are TRBV6-1 and TRBJ1-5; D call uncertain. The V end was cut by 8 bases, the J end by 0 bases, with 14 bases between. CDR1 and CDR2 from the germline V gene are MNHNS and SASEGT. There are 15 residues in the CDR3. The CDR3 nucleotides read TGTGCCAGCGGCGGGCTACCTGATAGCAATCAGCCCCAGCATTTT. Translation gives CASGGLPDSNQPQHF.